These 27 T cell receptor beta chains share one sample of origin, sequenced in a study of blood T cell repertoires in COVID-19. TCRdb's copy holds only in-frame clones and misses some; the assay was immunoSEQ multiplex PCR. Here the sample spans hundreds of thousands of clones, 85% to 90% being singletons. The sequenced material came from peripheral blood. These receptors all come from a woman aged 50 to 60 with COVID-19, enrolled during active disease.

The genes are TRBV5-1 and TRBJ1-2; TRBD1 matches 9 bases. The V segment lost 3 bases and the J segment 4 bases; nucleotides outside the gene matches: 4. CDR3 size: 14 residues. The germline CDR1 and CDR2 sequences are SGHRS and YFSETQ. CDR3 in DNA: TGCGCCAGCAGCTGGGGACAGGGAACCTATGGCTACACCTTC. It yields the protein CASSWGQGTYGYTF.

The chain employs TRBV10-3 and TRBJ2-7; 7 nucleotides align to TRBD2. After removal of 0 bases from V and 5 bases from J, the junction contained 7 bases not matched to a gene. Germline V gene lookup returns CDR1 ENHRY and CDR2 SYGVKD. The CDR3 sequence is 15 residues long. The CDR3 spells CAISESGPRENEQYF. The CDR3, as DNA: TGTGCCATCAGTGAGTCGGGTCCGCGGGAGAACGAGCAGTACTTC.

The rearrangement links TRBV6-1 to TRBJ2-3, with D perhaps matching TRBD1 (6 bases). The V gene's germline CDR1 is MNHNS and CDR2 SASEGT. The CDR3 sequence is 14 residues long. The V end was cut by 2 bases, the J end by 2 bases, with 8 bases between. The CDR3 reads CASSERGSTDTQYF. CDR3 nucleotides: TGTGCCAGCAGTGAAAGGGGGTCCACAGATACGCAGTATTTT.

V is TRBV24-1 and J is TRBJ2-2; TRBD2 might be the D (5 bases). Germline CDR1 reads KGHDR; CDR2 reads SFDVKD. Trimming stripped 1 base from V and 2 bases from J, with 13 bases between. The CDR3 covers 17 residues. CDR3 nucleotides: TGTGCCACCAGTGATTTTAACGGGGATAGAAACACCGGGGAGCTGTTTTTT. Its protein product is CATSDFNGDRNTGELFF.

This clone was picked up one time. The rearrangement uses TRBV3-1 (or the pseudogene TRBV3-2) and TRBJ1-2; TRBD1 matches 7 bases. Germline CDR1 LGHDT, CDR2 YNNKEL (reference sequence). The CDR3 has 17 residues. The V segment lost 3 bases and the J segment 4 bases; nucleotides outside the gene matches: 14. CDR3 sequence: CASSHLSRQGVAYGYTF. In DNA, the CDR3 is TGTGCCAGCAGCCATCTTAGTCGGCAGGGGGTGGCCTATGGCTACACCTTC.

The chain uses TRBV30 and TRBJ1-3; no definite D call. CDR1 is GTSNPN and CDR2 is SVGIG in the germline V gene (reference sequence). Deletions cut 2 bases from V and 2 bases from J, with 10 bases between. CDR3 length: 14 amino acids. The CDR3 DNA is TGTGCCTGGAGTCGGCGCGCGGCTGGAAACACCATATATTTT. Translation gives CAWSRRAAGNTIYF.

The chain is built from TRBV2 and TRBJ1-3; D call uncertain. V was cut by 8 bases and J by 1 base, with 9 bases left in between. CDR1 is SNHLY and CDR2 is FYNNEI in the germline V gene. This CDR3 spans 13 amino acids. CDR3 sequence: CASGQQSGNTIYF. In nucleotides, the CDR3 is TGTGCCAGCGGGCAGCAATCTGGAAACACCATATATTTT.

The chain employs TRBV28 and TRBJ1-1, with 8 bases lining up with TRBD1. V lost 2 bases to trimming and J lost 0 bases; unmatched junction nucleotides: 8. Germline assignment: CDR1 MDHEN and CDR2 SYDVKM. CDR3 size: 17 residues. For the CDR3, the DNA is TGTGCCAGCAGTTTAGGGGACAGGTTTTCCATGAACACTGAAGCTTTCTTT. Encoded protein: CASSLGDRFSMNTEAFF.

CDR3 protein: CASSLGTSEADTQYF. CDR3 DNA sequence: TGCGCCAGCAGCTTGGGGACTAGCGAAGCAGATACGCAGTATTTT. The genes are TRBV5-1 and TRBJ2-3; 9 bases fit TRBD2. Germline CDR1 SGHRS, CDR2 YFSETQ. J lost 4 bases, V lost 0 bases, and 3 bases had no gene match. This CDR3 is 15 amino acids long.

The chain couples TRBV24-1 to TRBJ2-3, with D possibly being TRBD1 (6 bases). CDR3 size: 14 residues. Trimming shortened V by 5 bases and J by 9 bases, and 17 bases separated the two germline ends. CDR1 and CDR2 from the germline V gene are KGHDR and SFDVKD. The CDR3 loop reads CATSAPQDRETQYF. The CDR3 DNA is TGTGCCACCAGTGCCCCGCAGGACAGAGAAACGCAGTATTTT.

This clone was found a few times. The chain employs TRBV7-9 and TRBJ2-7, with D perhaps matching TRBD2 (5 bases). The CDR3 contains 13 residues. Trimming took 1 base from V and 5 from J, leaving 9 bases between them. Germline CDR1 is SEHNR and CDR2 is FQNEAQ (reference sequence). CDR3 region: CASSLEMRDEQYF. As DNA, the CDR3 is TGTGCCAGCAGCTTAGAAATGAGGGACGAGCAGTACTTC. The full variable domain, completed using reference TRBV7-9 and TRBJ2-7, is DTGVSQNPRHKITKRGQNVTFRCDPISEHNRLYWYRQTLGQGPEFLTYFQNEAQLEKSRLLSDRFSAERPKGSFSTLEIQRTEQGDSAMYLCASSLEMRDEQYFGPGTRLTVT.

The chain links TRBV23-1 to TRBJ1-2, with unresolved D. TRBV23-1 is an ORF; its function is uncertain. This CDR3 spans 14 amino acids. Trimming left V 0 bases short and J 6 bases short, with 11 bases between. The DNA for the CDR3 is TGCGCCAGCAGTCAATCGGTGTCAGGCGATGGCTACACCTTC. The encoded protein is CASSQSVSGDGYTF.

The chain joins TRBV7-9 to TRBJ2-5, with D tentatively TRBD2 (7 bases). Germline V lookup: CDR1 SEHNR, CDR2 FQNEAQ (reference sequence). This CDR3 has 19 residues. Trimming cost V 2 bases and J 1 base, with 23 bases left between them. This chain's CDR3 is CASSLRGGLSDLIQETQYF. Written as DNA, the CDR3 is TGTGCCAGCAGCTTAAGGGGGGGACTTTCCGACCTGATCCAAGAGACCCAGTACTTC.

The CDR3 loop is CASSPDRGSYGYTF. The CDR3 nucleotides are TGTGCCAGCAGCCCGGACAGGGGGAGCTATGGCTACACCTTC. This sequence joins TRBV5-6 and TRBJ1-2, with 10 bases fitting TRBD1. The CDR3 consists of 14 residues. Germline V gene lookup returns CDR1 SGHDT and CDR2 YYEEEE. J was trimmed by 4 bases and V by 4 bases; bases with no gene match: 4.

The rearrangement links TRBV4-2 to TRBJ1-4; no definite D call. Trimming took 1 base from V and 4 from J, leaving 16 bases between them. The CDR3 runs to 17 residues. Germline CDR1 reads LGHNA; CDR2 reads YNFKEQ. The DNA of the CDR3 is TGTGCCAGCAGCCAAGTCGTTCACGGGAACGGTAATGAAAAACTGTTTTTT. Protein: CASSQVVHGNGNEKLFF.

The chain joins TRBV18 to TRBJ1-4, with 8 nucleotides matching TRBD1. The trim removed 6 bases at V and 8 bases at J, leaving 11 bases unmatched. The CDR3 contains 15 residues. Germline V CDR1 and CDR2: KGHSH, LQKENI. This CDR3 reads CASSPGQGSIEKLFF. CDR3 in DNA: TGTGCCAGCTCCCCTGGACAGGGCAGTATCGAAAAACTGTTTTTT.

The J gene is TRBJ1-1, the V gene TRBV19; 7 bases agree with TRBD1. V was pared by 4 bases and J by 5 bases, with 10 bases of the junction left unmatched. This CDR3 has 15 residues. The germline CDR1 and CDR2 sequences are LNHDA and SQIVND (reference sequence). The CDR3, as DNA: TGTGCCAGTAGTACCCGGACAGGAGAACTGACTGAAGCTTTCTTT. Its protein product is CASSTRTGELTEAFF.

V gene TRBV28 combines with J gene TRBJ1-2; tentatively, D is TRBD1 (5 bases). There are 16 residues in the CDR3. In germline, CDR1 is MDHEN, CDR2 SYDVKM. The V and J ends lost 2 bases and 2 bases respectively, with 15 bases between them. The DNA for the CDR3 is TGTGCCAGCAGTTTAAGTAAGGGGCGGGGGAACTATGGCTACACCTTC. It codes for CASSLSKGRGNYGYTF.

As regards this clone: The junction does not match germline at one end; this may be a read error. This CDR3 is CASSEVGLKTEAFF. In nucleotides, the CDR3 is TGCGCCAGCAGTGAGGTGGGGCTGAAAACTGAAGCTTTCTTT. This chain links TRBV10-2 with TRBJ1-1, with a possible D match to TRBD1 (5 bases). CDR1 is WSHSY, CDR2 SAAADI, per germline. This CDR3 region has 14 residues.

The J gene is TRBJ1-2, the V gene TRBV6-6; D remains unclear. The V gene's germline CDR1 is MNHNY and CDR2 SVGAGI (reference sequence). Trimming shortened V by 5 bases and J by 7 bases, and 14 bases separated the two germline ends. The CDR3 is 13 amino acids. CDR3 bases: TGTGCCAGCAGTCATACACGGGATCTTGGCTACACCTTC. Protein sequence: CASSHTRDLGYTF.

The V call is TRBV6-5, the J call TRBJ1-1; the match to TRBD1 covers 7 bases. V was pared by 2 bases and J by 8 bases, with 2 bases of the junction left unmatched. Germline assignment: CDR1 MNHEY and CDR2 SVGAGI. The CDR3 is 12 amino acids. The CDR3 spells CASSYGQAEAFF. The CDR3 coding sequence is TGTGCCAGCAGTTACGGACAGGCCGAAGCTTTCTTT.

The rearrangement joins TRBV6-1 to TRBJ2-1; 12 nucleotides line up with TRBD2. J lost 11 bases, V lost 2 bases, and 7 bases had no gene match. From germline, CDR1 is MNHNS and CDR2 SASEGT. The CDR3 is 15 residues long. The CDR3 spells CASSETSGGIFKQFF. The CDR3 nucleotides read TGTGCCAGCAGTGAAACTAGCGGGGGGATCTTTAAGCAGTTCTTC.

Written as DNA, the CDR3 is TGCGCCAGCAGCTTCGTACGACAGGGGGCCTACGAGCAGTACTTC. The encoded protein is CASSFVRQGAYEQYF. This chain connects TRBV5-1 to TRBJ2-7; 9 nucleotides match TRBD1. V was pared by 2 bases and J by 2 bases, with 5 bases of the junction left unmatched. The germline V gene encodes CDR1 SGHRS and CDR2 YFSETQ. This CDR3 is 15 amino acids long.

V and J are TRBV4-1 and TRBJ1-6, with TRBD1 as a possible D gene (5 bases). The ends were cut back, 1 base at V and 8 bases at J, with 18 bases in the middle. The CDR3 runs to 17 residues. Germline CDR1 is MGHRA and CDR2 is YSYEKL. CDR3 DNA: TGCGCCAGCAGCCAAGGGCTACAGCACCGGGGGGATTCACCCCTCCACTTT. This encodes CASSQGLQHRGDSPLHF.

The CDR3 loop reads CASSPGGGAGEQYF. The DNA for the CDR3 is TGCGCCAGCAGCCCCGGGGGAGGGGCTGGGGAGCAGTACTTC. The V call is TRBV5-1, the J call TRBJ2-7; 7 bases agree with TRBD2. J lost 7 bases, V lost 4 bases, and 11 bases had no gene match. The CDR3 contains 14 residues. CDR1 and CDR2 from the germline V gene are SGHRS and YFSETQ.

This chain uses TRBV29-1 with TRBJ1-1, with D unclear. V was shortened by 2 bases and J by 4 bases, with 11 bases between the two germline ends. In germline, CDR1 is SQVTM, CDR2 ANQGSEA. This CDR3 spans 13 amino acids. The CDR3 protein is CSVEWGGSTEAFF. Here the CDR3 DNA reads TGCAGCGTTGAATGGGGAGGGAGCACTGAAGCTTTCTTT. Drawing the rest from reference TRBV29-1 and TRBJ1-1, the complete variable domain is SAVISQKPSRDICQRGTSLTIQCQVDSQVTMMFWYRQQPGQSLTLIATANQGSEATYESGFVIDKFPISRPNLTFSTLTVSNMSPEDSSIYLCSVEWGGSTEAFFGQGTRLTVV.

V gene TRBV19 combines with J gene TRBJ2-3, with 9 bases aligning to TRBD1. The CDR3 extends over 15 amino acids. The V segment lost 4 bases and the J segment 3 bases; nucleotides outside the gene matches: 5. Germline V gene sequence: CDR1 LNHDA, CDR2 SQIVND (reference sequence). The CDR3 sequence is CASSTQGAGTDTQYF. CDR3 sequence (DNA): TGTGCCAGTAGTACACAGGGGGCCGGTACAGATACGCAGTATTTT.